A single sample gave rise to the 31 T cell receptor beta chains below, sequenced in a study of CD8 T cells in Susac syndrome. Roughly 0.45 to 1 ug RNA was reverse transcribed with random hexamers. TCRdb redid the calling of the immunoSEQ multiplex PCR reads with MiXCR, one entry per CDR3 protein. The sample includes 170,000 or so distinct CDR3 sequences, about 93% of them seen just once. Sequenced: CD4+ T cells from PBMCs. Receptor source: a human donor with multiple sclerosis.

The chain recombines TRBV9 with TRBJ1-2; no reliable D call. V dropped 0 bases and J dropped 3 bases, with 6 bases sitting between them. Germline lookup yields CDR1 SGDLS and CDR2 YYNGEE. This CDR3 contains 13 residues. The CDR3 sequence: CASSVGADYGYTF. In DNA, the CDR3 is TGTGCCAGCAGCGTAGGGGCAGACTATGGCTACACCTTC.

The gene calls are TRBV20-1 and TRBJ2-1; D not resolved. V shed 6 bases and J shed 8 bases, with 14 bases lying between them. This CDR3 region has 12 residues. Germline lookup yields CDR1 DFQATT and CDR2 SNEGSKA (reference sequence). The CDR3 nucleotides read TGCAGTGCGACCTTGGGCCGCTATGAGCAGTTCTTC. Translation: CSATLGRYEQFF.

In DNA form, the CDR3 reads TGCAGTGCTAGAGATGTGTCGAGATCTAACTATGGCTACACCTTC. Amino acid sequence: CSARDVSRSNYGYTF. The chain combines TRBV20-1 with TRBJ1-2; D not certain. The germline V gene encodes CDR1 DFQATT and CDR2 SNEGSKA (reference sequence). Trimming took 0 bases from V and 0 from J, leaving 11 bases between them. The CDR3 runs 15 residues.

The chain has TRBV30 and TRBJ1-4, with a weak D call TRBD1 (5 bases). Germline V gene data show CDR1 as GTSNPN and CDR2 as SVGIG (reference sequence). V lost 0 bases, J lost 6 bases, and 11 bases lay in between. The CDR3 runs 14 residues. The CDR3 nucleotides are TGTGCCTGGAGTGTCGGGGGGTGGGATGAAAAACTGTTTTTT. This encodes CAWSVGGWDEKLFF.

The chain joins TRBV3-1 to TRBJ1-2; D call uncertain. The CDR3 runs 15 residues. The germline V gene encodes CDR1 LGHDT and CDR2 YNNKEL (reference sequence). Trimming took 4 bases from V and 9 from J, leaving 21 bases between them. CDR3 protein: CASSRLERHADRYTF. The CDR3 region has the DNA TGTGCCAGCAGCCGCCTCGAACGGCATGCTGATCGCTACACCTTC.

The CDR3 DNA sequence: TGTGCCAGCAGCTCTCAGGGAATTCATTTAACCGGGGAGCTGTTTTTT. Protein product: CASSSQGIHLTGELFF. The V gene is TRBV12-3 or TRBV12-4, the J gene TRBJ2-2; possibly TRBD1 for D (5 bases). This CDR3 comprises 16 residues. Trimming took 6 bases from V and 5 from J, leaving 19 bases between them.

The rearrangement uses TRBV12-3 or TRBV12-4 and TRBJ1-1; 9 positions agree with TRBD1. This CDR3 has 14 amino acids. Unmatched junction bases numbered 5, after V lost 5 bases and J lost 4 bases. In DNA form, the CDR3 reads TGTGCCAGCAGTCCGACAGGGGGGGCCACTGAAGCTTTCTTT. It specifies CASSPTGGATEAFF.

CDR3 residues: CASSYSDGRILGGYTF. DNA of the CDR3: TGTGCCAGCAGTTACTCTGACGGACGGATATTAGGGGGCTACACCTTC. This chain connects TRBV6-5 to TRBJ1-2, with D uncertain. This CDR3 contains 16 residues. Germline CDR1 is MNHEY and CDR2 is SVGAGI. V lost 0 bases and J 8 bases, leaving 19 bases between the germline ends.

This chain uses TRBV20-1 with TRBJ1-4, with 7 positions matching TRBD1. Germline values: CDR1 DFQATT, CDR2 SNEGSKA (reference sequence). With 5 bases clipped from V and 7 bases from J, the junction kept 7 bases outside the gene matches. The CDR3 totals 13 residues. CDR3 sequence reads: CSAEAQGFEKLFF. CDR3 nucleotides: TGCAGTGCTGAGGCACAGGGGTTTGAAAAACTGTTTTTT.

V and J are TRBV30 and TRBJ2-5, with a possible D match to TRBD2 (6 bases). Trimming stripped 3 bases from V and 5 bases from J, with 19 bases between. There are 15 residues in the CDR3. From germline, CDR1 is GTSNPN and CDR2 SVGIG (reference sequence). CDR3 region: CAWSLGRAGPETQYF. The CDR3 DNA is TGTGCCTGGAGCCTAGGACGAGCGGGTCCGGAGACCCAGTACTTC.

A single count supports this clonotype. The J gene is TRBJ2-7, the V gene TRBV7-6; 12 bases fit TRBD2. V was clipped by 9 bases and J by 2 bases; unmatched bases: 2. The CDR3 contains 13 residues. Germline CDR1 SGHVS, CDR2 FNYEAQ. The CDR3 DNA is TGTGCCAGAACTAGCGGGAGGACCTACGAGCAGTACTTC. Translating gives CARTSGRTYEQYF. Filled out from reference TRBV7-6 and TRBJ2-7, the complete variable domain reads GAGVSQSPRYKVTKRGQDVALRCDPISGHVSLYWYRQALGQGPEFLTYFNYEAQQDKSGLPNDRFSAERPEGSISTLTIQRTEQRDSAMYRCARTSGRTYEQYFGPGTRLTVT.

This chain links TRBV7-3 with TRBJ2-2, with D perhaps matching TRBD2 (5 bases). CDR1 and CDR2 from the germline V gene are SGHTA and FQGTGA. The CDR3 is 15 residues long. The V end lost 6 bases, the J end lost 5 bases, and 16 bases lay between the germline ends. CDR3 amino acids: CASSLAGIGTGELFF. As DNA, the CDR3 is TGTGCCAGCAGTCTCGCCGGGATCGGGACCGGGGAGCTGTTTTTT.

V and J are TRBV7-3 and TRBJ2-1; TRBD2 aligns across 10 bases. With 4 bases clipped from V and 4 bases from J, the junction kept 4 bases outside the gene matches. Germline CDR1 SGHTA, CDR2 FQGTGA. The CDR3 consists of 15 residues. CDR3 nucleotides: TGTGCCAGCAGCTACTCGACTAGCGGGTACAATGAGCAGTTCTTC. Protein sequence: CASSYSTSGYNEQFF.

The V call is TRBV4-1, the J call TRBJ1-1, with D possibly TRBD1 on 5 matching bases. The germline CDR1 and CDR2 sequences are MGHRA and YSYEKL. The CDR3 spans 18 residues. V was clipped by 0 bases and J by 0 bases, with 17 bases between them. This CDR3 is CASSQDLVRAELNTEAFF. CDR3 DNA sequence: TGCGCCAGCAGCCAAGATCTCGTCAGGGCTGAATTGAACACTGAAGCTTTCTTT.

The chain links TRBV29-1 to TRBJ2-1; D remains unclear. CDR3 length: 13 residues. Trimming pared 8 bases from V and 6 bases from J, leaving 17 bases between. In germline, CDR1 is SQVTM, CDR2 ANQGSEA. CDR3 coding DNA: TGCAGCACTTCTGTTTTTCCGCTCAATGAGCAGTTCTTC. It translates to CSTSVFPLNEQFF.

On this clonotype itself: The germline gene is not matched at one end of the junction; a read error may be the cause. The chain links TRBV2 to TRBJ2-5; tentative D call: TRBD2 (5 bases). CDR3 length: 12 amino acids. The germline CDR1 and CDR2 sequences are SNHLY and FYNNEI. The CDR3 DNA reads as TGTGCCAGCAGCCCGGACTGGCCTCACGGTAACTTC. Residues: CASSPDWPHGNF.

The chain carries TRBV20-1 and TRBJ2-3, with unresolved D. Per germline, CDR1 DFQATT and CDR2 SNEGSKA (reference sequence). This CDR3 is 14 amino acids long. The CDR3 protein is CSKQRASGTDTQYF. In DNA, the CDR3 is TGCAGCAAACAGAGAGCAAGTGGCACAGATACGCAGTATTTT.

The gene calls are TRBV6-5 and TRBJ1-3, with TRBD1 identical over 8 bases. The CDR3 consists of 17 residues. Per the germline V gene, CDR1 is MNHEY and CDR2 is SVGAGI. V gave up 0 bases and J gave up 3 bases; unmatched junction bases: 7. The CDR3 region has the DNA TGTGCCAGCAGTTACTCTTGGGCAGGGGGCGTTGGAAACACCATATATTTT. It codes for CASSYSWAGGVGNTIYF.

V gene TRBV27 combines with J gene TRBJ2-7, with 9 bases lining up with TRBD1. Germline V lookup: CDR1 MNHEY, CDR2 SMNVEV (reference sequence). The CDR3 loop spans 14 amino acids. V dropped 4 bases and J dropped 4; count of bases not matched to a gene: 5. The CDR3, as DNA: TGTGCCAGCAGTTCCACGACAGGGGGTTACGAGCAGTACTTC. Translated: CASSSTTGGYEQYF.

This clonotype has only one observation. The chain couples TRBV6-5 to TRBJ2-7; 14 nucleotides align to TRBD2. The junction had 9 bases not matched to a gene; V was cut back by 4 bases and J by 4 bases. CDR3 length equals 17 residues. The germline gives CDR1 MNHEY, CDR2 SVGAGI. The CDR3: CASSSFGTSGRRYEQYF. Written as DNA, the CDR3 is TGTGCCAGCAGTTCTTTCGGGACTAGCGGGAGAAGGTACGAGCAGTACTTC.

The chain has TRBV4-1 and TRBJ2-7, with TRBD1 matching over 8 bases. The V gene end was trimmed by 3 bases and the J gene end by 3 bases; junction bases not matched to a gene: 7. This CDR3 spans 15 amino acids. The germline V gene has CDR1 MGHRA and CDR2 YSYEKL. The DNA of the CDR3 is TGCGCCAGCAGCCATCCGGGACAGGAGCTCTACGAGCAGTACTTC. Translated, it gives CASSHPGQELYEQYF.

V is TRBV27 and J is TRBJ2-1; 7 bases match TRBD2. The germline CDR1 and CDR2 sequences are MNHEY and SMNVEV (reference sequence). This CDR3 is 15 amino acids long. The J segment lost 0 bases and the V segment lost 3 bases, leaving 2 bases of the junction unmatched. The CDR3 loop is CASSFRGDSYNEQFF. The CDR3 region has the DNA TGTGCCAGCAGTTTCCGGGGGGACTCCTACAATGAGCAGTTCTTC.

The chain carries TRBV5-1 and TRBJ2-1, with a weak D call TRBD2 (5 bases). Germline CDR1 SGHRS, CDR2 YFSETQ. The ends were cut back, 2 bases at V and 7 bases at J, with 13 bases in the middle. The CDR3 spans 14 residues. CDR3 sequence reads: CASSFRSEGNEQFF. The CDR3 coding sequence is TGCGCCAGCAGCTTCCGGTCTGAGGGAAATGAGCAGTTCTTC.

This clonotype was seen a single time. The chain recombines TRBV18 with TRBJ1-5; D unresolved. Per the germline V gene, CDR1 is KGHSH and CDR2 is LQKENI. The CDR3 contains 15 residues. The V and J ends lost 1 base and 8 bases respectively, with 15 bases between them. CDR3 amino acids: CASSPLSGLLEPQHF. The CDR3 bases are TGTGCCAGCTCACCACTCTCGGGCCTTTTGGAGCCCCAGCATTTT.

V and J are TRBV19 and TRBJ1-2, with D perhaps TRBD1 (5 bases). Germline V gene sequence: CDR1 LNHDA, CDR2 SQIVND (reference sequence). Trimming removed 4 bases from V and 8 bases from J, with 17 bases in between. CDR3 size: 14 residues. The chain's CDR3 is CASSTFQGEEGYTF. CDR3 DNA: TGTGCCAGTAGTACCTTTCAGGGAGAAGAGGGCTACACCTTC.

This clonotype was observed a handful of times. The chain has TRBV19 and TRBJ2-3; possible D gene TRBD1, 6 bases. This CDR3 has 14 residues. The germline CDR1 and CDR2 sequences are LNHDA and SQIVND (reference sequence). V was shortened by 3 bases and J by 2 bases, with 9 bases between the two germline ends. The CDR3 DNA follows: TGTGCCAGTAGTATGAGACAGGCCACAGATACGCAGTATTTT. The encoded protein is CASSMRQATDTQYF.

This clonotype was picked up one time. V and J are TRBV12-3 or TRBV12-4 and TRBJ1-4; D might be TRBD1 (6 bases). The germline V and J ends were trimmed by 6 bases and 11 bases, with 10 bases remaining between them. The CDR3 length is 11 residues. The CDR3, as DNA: TGTGCCAGCAGCAACCAGGGGAAACTGTTTTTT. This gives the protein CASSNQGKLFF.

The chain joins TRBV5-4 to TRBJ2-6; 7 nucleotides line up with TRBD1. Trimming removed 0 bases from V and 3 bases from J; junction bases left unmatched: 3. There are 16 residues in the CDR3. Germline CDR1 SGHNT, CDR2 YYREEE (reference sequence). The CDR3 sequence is CASSLGQGDGANVLTF. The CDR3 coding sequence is TGTGCCAGCAGCTTGGGACAGGGTGATGGGGCCAACGTCCTGACTTTC.

The CDR3 DNA follows: TGTGCCAGCAGTCCACGGCCCTTTTACACAGATACGCAGTATTTT. The encoded protein is CASSPRPFYTDTQYF. The chain is built from TRBV7-3 and TRBJ2-3; D not certain. Germline CDR1 SGHTA, CDR2 FQGTGA. Trimming removed 6 bases at V and 2 bases at J, with 15 bases between. This CDR3 region has 15 residues.

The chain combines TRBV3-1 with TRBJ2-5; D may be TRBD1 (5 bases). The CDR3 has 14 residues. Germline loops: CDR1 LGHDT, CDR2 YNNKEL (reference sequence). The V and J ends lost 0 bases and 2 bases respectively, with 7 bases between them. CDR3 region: CASSQDDRQETQYF. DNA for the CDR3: TGTGCCAGCAGCCAAGATGACAGACAAGAGACCCAGTACTTC.

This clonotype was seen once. Here the CDR3 reads CASSLVALPNEQFF. The CDR3 nucleotides read TGTGCCAGCAGTTTGGTAGCCCTCCCCAATGAGCAGTTCTTC. The chain links TRBV28 to TRBJ2-1, with D unresolved. The ends were cut back, 3 bases at V and 6 bases at J, with 12 bases in the middle. CDR1 MDHEN and CDR2 SYDVKM come from the germline V gene. This CDR3 is built from 14 residues.